This T cell receptor (beta chain) originates from a study of T cells expressing NK-cell markers (TCRdb year 2020). About the study as a whole: TCR beta-chain repertoires were profiled in sorted CD3+CD56+NKG2C+, CD3+CD56+NKG2C- and CD3+CD56-NKG2C+ T-cell subsets from roughly eight donors. Of the eight sequenced donors, seven were found to be HCMV-seropositive and one was found to be HCMV-seronegative. The study sequenced eight donors, all healthy volunteers chosen at random: three men and five women. The libraries were sequenced on Illumina HiSeq 2000/2500, MiSeq or NextSeq, producing 2 x 150 bp reads. Here is what the overall study found, with its caveats: Whether the expanded NKG2C-expressing T cell clones were specific for HCMV antigens was left unclear. Those dominant clonotypes were again the most abundant among CD3+CD56-NKG2C+ cells in several donors, at roughly 28.3-60.1%. In over five donors, the dominant CD3+CD56+NKG2C+ clonotypes were among the top 10 CD8+ clonotypes and accounted for roughly 1.0-8% of CD8+ T cells.

The CDR3 starts with the cysteine, ends with the phenylalanine, and has 15 residues. There is no recorded DNA. CDR1 and CDR2, per the germline V gene, are SGHRS and YFSETQ. A remark on this clonotype: Its binding antigen is unknown.

A commercial ELISA kit detecting HCMV-specific IgG in serum was used to determine HCMV serostatus. Peripheral blood mononuclear cells were isolated from blood by Ficoll density gradient centrifugation. The data were produced on an Illumina HiSeq 2000. The TCR beta cDNA libraries were made using 5'RACE template switching, a step that added both a universal primer site and unique molecular identifiers. Synthesis of cDNA was primed from the TCR beta constant segment and was followed by two consecutive PCR amplification steps. The study's processing was this. MIGEC was used to demultiplex reads and group reads by UMI, and MiTCR was used to assemble and quantify clonotypes. To exclude erroneous sequences, only TCR cDNA sequences supported by at least two reads were retained. Downstream repertoire analysis used the tcR package, and clonotypes were matched across fractions by CDR3 nucleotide sequence plus V segment. VDJmatch was used to annotate antigen specificity against VDJdb, with one amino acid substitution in CDR3 permitted. The reads were reprocessed in TCRdb, with one entry per CDR3 protein sequence and no accompanying DNA. TCRdb, not the original authors, processed these V and J calls. Per the sample table, the count is approximately 440,000 distinct CDR3 sequences. The leading ten clones occupy 1.4% of the sample.

The chain uses TRBV5-1 and TRBJ2-1; TCRdb's assignment of TRBD1 cannot be checked, as there is no DNA. This receptor was obtained from a woman in her 50s in good health. Donor details come from another sample of the same person, matched by shared clones. The sample comprised blood T cells: a sorted CD56 or NKG2C T cell subset, CD4+ or CD8+ T cells, or bulk PBMC T cells (not recorded which). CDR3 protein: CASSLTRDPSHEQFF.